The present entry profiles one T cell receptor beta chain with its context. There is no known antigen for this receptor. Base qualities are not recorded, but no much larger clone differs from it by a single base. The collaborating institutions used their own protocols to collect whole blood in K2EDTA tubes. For TCRbeta analysis, collaborators shipped samples in one of three forms: frozen whole blood, isolated PBMCs, or DNA extracted from either of those sample types. The data were obtained in a study of blood T cell repertoires in COVID-19 (dated by TCRdb to about 2020). Notes on the research overall: Samples from collaborators originated in the United States, Italy and Spain and spanned both the acute and convalescent phases of COVID-19. The material from the prospective study consisted of cDNA or gDNA derived from T cells, B-cell-depleted T cells, or PBMCs. Subjects who had been exposed to COVID-19, were actively infected with it, or had recovered from it provided the deeply sampled blood TCRbeta repertoires that made up the dataset. The repertoires were released in a freely available public database intended as a resource for research on the immune response to SARS-CoV-2. Samples were obtained from the ongoing ImmuneRACE study (first 160 participants) and from about 1,300 subjects provided by 6 global collaborators. Nearly every sample came with metadata listing a de-identified subject ID, COVID-19 status, age in years and sex. Where available, HLA class I and class II types were taken from metadata supplied by the sample provider and were not determined by assay-based typing. Overall study results and their limits: Clinical and demographic metadata were provided uncurated, with the amount varying by source and participant.

TCRbeta CDR3 regions were amplified from genomic DNA by means of the immunoSEQ Assay, a bias-controlled multiplex PCR. The paper's processing steps were these. The number of nucleated cells in each sample was estimated from the amplification of reference gene primers within the assay. To quantify the absolute abundance of each unique TCRbeta CDR3 rearrangement, sequence reads were collapsed and filtered. For each sample, productive Simpson clonality was calculated as the square root of Simpson's diversity index over productive rearrangements. Imported from immuneACCESS, the table was reduced by TCRdb to in-frame sequences with V and J called. These copies leave out some clones; in studies compared against another copy, an unresolved V gene accounts for under half, and the cause of the remainder is not known. From that table come the V and J calls and clone size; the DNA was used to work out D and trimming. The sample records over 15,000 clones, around 92% of which are singletons. The ten most abundant clones make up 5.7% of the sample.

Counted from cysteine to phenylalanine, this CDR3 has 17 amino acids. CDR3 DNA is the only sequence kept; it has 51 bases, read in frame from the first base. For CDR1 and CDR2, the germline V gene lists SGHDT and YYEEEE. Trimmed from V: 2 bases; trimmed from J: 4 bases; junction bases lacking a gene match: 11. Sequencing input: peripheral blood. This chain is built from TRBV5-6 and TRBJ2-5; TRBD2 matches 10 bases in the middle. The sequence was collected from a human donor in a cohort sampled during active COVID-19. In nucleotides, the sequence is TGTGCCAGCAGCTTTGCTAGCGGGGGCTATCGAGGAGAGACCCAGTACTTC. Its protein reads: CASSFASGGYRGETQYF. Full variable domain (CDR3 extended with the reference TRBV5-6 and TRBJ2-5 proteins): DAGVTQSPTHLIKTRGQQVTLRCSPKSGHDTVSWYQQALGQGPQFIFQYYEEEERQRGNFPDRFSGHQFPNYSSELNVNALLLGDSALYLCASSFASGGYRGETQYFGPGTRLLVL.